The 15 T cell receptor beta chains below all came from one sample that was sequenced in a study of blood T cell repertoires in COVID-19. TCRdb's table, derived via immunoSEQ multiplex PCR, lists solely in-frame clones and lacks some. The sample holds about 240,000 clones, approximately 85% seen once. The sequencing sample was made of peripheral blood. These receptors all stem from a woman aged 25 to 39 with acute or convalescent COVID-19.

For the CDR3, the DNA is TGTGCCAGCAGCATAGCGGGAGGAGGCTACGAGCAGTACTTC. Its translation: CASSIAGGGYEQYF. The chain combines TRBV2 with TRBJ2-7; 10 bases agree with TRBD2. CDR1 is SNHLY, CDR2 FYNNEI, per germline. CDR3 length: 14 amino acids. V lost 6 bases, J lost 3 bases, and 5 bases stayed unmatched.

With regard to this clone: Other DNA sequences in the sample encode the same CDR3. The chain uses TRBV6-5 and TRBJ2-2; the D is unclear. The CDR3 consists of 12 residues. Germline CDR1 and CDR2: MNHEY and SVGAGI. Trimming removed 2 bases from V and 6 bases from J, with 4 bases in between. CDR3 coding DNA: TGTGCCAGCAGTTACCGGGCCGGGGAGCTGTTTTTT. Translating gives CASSYRAGELFF.

The chain is built from TRBV24-1 and TRBJ2-2; 7 bases align to TRBD2. V was pared by 10 bases and J by 3 bases, with 7 bases of the junction left unmatched. The V gene's germline CDR1 is KGHDR and CDR2 SFDVKD. The CDR3 runs to 14 residues. The CDR3 nucleotides read TGTGCCACGAGGCCGGGAGGAGACACCGGGGAGCTGTTTTTT. Translation gives CATRPGGDTGELFF.

In its sample, this clone was seen once. The rearrangement uses TRBV10-2 and TRBJ1-6; TRBD1 aligns across 9 bases. The CDR3 length is 13 residues. After removal of 7 bases from V and 10 bases from J, the junction contained 5 bases not matched to a gene. From germline, CDR1 is WSHSY and CDR2 SAAADI. CDR3 residues: CASTRTGESPLHF. The DNA of the CDR3 is TGCGCCAGCACCAGGACAGGGGAATCACCCCTCCACTTT.

This clone was recorded once. The V gene is TRBV10-3, the J gene TRBJ2-3; 9 bases agree with TRBD1. Germline lookup yields CDR1 ENHRY and CDR2 SYGVKD. Germline trimming cut 4 bases from V and 4 bases from J; bases unmatched to any gene: 0. This CDR3 comprises 13 residues. For the CDR3, the DNA is TGTGCCATCAGTGGACAGGGGGCAGATACGCAGTATTTT. It codes for CAISGQGADTQYF.

The chain uses TRBV2 and TRBJ2-7, with TRBD1 identical over 7 bases. Germline V gives CDR1 SNHLY, CDR2 FYNNEI. The V segment lost 4 bases and the J segment 0 bases; nucleotides outside the gene matches: 6. There are 15 residues in the CDR3. For the CDR3, the DNA is TGTGCCAGCAGTGTGGACAGGCGGGTCTCCTACGAGCAGTACTTC. Translation gives CASSVDRRVSYEQYF.

The chain joins TRBV4-2 to TRBJ2-1; 9 positions agree with TRBD2. J gave up 9 bases and V 2 bases, and 14 bases lay outside the gene matches. CDR3 length equals 17 residues. Germline lookup yields CDR1 LGHNA and CDR2 YNFKEQ. The CDR3 bases are TGTGCCAGCAGCCAATATTTGCCTGGCGGGAGGGCCGGTGAGCAGTTCTTC. Translating gives CASSQYLPGGRAGEQFF.

This sequence joins TRBV19 and TRBJ2-1, with TRBD2 identical over 7 bases. The junction had 7 bases not matched to a gene; V was cut back by 8 bases and J by 3 bases. There are 14 residues in the CDR3. Germline V gives CDR1 LNHDA, CDR2 SQIVND (reference sequence). The DNA of the CDR3 is TGTGCCAGTGGTCGGCGGGAGCACTACAATGAGCAGTTCTTC. This gives the protein CASGRREHYNEQFF.

The J gene is TRBJ2-7, the V gene TRBV25-1, with a tentative D call TRBD1 (5 bases). CDR3 length: 13 residues. The V gene lost 2 bases and the J gene lost 6 bases, with 11 bases spanning the gap. The germline V gene encodes CDR1 MGHDK and CDR2 SYGVNS. CDR3 residues: CASSETGVGEQYF. As DNA, the CDR3 is TGTGCCAGCAGTGAAACAGGTGTAGGCGAGCAGTACTTC.

The chain is built from TRBV19 and TRBJ1-4; weak D call: TRBD1 (5 bases). V lost 9 bases and J lost 9, with 17 bases in between. Per the germline V gene, CDR1 is LNHDA and CDR2 is SQIVND (reference sequence). The length of the CDR3 is 13 residues. The CDR3: CASGWQGGKKLFF. CDR3 bases: TGTGCCAGCGGGTGGCAGGGAGGGAAAAAACTGTTTTTT.

This chain links TRBV19 with TRBJ2-1; 9 bases are shared with TRBD2. V dropped 2 bases and J dropped 9; count of bases not matched to a gene: 5. Germline CDR1 is LNHDA and CDR2 is SQIVND (reference sequence). The CDR3 has 14 amino acids. The chain's CDR3 is CASSIPAGGSEQFF. CDR3 DNA sequence: TGTGCCAGTAGTATACCAGCGGGAGGCAGTGAGCAGTTCTTC.

V gene TRBV20-1 combines with J gene TRBJ2-1, with D maybe TRBD1 (6 bases). CDR1 and CDR2 (germline): DFQATT, SNEGSKA (reference sequence). The CDR3 length is 14 residues. Trimming stripped 3 bases from V and 7 bases from J, with 16 bases between. Here the CDR3 reads CSASSGAEWNEQFF. The DNA of the CDR3 is TGCAGTGCTAGTTCAGGGGCGGAGTGGAATGAGCAGTTCTTC.

This clone was picked up a small number of times. Here the CDR3 reads CASSLAGGTGELFF. The DNA of the CDR3 is TGTGCCAGCAGTCTAGCGGGAGGCACCGGGGAGCTGTTTTTT. This chain connects TRBV6-5 to TRBJ2-2; 11 nucleotides line up with TRBD2. The CDR3 consists of 14 residues. Germline loops: CDR1 MNHEY, CDR2 SVGAGI. The V segment lost 5 bases and the J segment 4 bases; nucleotides outside the gene matches: 0.

This sequence joins TRBV6-5 and TRBJ1-2; 7 bases agree with TRBD1. CDR1 and CDR2 from the germline V gene are MNHEY and SVGAGI. V was clipped by 5 bases and J by 4 bases; unmatched bases: 4. The CDR3 runs 13 residues. CDR3 region: CASSRQGPYGYTF. CDR3 nucleotides: TGTGCCAGCAGTAGACAGGGCCCCTATGGCTACACCTTC.

The V call is TRBV5-6, the J call TRBJ1-2; the match to TRBD1 covers 7 bases. The J segment lost 0 bases and the V segment lost 3 bases, leaving 2 bases of the junction unmatched. The CDR3 has 14 residues. Germline lookup yields CDR1 SGHDT and CDR2 YYEEEE. For the CDR3, the DNA is TGTGCCAGCAGCTGGCAGGGGGCTAACTATGGCTACACCTTC. It yields the protein CASSWQGANYGYTF.